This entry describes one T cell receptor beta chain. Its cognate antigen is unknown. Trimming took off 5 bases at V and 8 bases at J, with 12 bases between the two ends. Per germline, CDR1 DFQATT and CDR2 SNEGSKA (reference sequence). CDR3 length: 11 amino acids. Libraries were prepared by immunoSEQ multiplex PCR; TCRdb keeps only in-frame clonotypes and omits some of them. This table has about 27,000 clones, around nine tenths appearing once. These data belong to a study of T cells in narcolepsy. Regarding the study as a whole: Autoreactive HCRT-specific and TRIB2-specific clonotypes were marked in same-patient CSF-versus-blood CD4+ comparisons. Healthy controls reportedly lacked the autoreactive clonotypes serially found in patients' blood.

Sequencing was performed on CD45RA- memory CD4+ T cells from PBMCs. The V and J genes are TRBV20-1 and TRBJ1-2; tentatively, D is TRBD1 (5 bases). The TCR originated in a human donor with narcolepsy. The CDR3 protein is CSAPRAWGYTF. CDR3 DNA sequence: TGCAGTGCTCCCAGGGCTTGGGGCTACACCTTC.